This is a list of T cell receptor beta chains from one sample in a study of cytomegalovirus exposure and HLA in healthy donors. The data were produced by immunoSEQ multiplex PCR, yet TCRdb's version contains in-frame clones alone and is incomplete. Recorded for this sample: roughly 50,000 clones. The sample taken for sequencing was PBMCs. Receptor source: a woman aged 55-70 years in good health and CMV-seropositive. CDR3s include the opening cysteine and the closing phenylalanine or tryptophan. D genes are given only for firm matches.

v_gene: TRBV19
len: 15
j_gene: TRBJ1-5
d_gene: TRBD1
CDR3nt: TGTGCCAGTAGTGTAACCGGGACAGCTGATCAGCCCCAGCATTTT
CDR3aa: CASSVTGTADQPQHF

v_gene: TRBV6-6
len: 14
j_gene: TRBJ1-2
d_gene: -
CDR3nt: TGTGCCAGCAGTCCCAGACAGGCCAACTATGGCTACACCTTC
CDR3aa: CASSPRQANYGYTF

v_gene: TRBV5-4
len: 13
j_gene: TRBJ2-3
d_gene: -
CDR3nt: TGTGCCAGCAGCCCAACAGTCACAGATACGCAGTATTTT
CDR3aa: CASSPTVTDTQYF

v_gene: TRBV18
len: 14
j_gene: TRBJ2-1
d_gene: -
CDR3nt: TGTGCCAGCTCACCTACAGTGGGCACGGATGAGCAGTTCTTC
CDR3aa: CASSPTVGTDEQFF

v_gene: TRBV11-2
len: 13
j_gene: TRBJ1-1
d_gene: -
CDR3nt: TGTGCCAGCAGCTTAGTCCGTCAAACAGAAGCTTTCTTT
CDR3aa: CASSLVRQTEAFF

v_gene: TRBV7-6
len: 15
j_gene: TRBJ1-5
d_gene: -
CDR3nt: TGTGCCAGCAGCTTAGAAGTGGGCGGGAATCAGCCCCAGCATTTT
CDR3aa: CASSLEVGGNQPQHF

v_gene: TRBV19
len: 13
j_gene: TRBJ2-7
d_gene: -
CDR3nt: TGTGCCAGTAGTATGAACGGCGGCTACGAGCAGTACTTC
CDR3aa: CASSMNGGYEQYF

v_gene: TRBV6-4
len: 14
j_gene: TRBJ1-2
d_gene: -
CDR3nt: TGTGCCAGCAGACGGGACACCACTAACTATGGCTACACCTTC
CDR3aa: CASRRDTTNYGYTF

v_gene: TRBV18
len: 16
j_gene: TRBJ1-6
d_gene: TRBD1
CDR3nt: TGTGCCAGCTCACCCCCAGGACAGGGGGGAAATTCACCCCTCCACTTT
CDR3aa: CASSPPGQGGNSPLHF

v_gene: TRBV4-1
len: 15
j_gene: TRBJ2-7
d_gene: -
CDR3nt: TGCGCCAGCAGCCAAGCTCTAGCTACCGCCTACGAGCAGTACTTC
CDR3aa: CASSQALATAYEQYF

v_gene: TRBV5-1
len: 19
j_gene: TRBJ2-6
d_gene: TRBD1
CDR3nt: TGCGCCAGCAGCTCCCGGGCGGGACAGGGGGTCGGTGGGGCCAACGTCCTGACTTTC
CDR3aa: CASSSRAGQGVGGANVLTF